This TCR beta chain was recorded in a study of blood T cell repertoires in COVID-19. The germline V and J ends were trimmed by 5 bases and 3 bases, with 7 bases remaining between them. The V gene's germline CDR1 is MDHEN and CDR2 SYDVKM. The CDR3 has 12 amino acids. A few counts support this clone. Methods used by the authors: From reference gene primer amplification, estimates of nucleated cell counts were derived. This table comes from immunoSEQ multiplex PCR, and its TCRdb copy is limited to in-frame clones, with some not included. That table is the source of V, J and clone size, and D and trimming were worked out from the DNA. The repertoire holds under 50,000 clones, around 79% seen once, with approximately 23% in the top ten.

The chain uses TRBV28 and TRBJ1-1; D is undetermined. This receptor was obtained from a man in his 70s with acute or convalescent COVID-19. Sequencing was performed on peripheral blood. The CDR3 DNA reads TGTGCCAGCAGTACCCGGGACACTGAAGCTTTCTTT. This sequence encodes CASSTRDTEAFF.